This record looks at one T cell receptor (beta chain) sequence and its context. From germline, CDR1 is SGHDN and CDR2 FVKESK. The CDR3 sequence is 16 residues long. V dropped 1 base and J dropped 5; count of bases not matched to a gene: 11. This entry comes from a study of blood T cell repertoires in COVID-19. Here immunoSEQ multiplex PCR was the method, and the copy in TCRdb shows in-frame clones only, minus some. The sample includes approximately 200,000 clones, around 85% of them seen just once. V and J are TRBV14 and TRBJ2-7; TRBD2 agrees at 7 bases. This clonotype was obtained from a man aged 40-49 years who had recovered from COVID-19. The sequenced material came from PBMCs or T cells enriched from blood (not recorded which). CDR3 coding DNA: TGTGCCAGCAGCCAAGGAGGGAGGGGAGTTCACCACGAGCAGTACTTC. It yields the protein CASSQGGRGVHHEQYF.